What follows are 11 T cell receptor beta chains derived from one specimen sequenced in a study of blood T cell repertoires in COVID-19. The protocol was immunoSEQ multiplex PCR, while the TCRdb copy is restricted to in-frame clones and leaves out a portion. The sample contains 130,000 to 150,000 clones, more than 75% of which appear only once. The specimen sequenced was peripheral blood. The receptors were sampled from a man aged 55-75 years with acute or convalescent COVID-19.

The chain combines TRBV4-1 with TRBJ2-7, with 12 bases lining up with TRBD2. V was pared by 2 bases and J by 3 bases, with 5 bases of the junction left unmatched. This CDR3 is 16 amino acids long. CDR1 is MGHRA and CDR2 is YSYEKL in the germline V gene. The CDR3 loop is CASSQIGGLAGYEQYF. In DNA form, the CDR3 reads TGCGCCAGCAGCCAAATAGGGGGACTAGCGGGCTACGAGCAGTACTTC.

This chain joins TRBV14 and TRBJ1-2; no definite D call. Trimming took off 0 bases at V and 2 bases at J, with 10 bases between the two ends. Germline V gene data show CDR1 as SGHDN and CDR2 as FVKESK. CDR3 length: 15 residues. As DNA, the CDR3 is TGTGCCAGCAGCCAAGAACGACTCGGGAACTATGGCTACACCTTC. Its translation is CASSQERLGNYGYTF.

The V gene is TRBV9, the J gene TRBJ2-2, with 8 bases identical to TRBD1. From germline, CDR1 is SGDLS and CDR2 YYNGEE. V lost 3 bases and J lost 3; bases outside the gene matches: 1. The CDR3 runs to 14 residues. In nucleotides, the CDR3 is TGTGCCAGCAGCGCGGGACAGGACACCGGGGAGCTGTTTTTT. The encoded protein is CASSAGQDTGELFF.

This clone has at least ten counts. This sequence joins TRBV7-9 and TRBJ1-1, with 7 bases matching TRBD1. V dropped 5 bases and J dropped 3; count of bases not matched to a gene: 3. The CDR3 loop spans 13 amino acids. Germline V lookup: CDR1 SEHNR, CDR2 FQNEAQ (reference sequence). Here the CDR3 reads CASSTQGDTEAFF. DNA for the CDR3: TGTGCCAGCAGCACCCAGGGGGACACTGAAGCTTTCTTT.

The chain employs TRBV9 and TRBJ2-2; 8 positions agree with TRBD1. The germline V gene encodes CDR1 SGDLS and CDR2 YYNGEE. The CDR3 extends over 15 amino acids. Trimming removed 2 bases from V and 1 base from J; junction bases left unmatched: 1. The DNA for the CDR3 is TGTGCCAGCAGCGTGGGACAGGAGAACACCGGGGAGCTGTTTTTT. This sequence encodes CASSVGQENTGELFF.

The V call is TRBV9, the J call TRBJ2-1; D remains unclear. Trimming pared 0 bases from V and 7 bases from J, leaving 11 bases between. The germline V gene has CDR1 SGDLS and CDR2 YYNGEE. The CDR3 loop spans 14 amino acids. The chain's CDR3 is CASSVDPERNEQFF. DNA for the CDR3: TGTGCCAGCAGCGTAGATCCAGAGAGGAATGAGCAGTTCTTC.

The CDR3 is CASSQGAGYGYTF. CDR3 nucleotide sequence: TGCGCCAGCAGCCAGGGGGCCGGCTATGGCTACACCTTC. J is TRBJ1-2 and V is TRBV5-1; 8 positions match TRBD1. The germline V gene encodes CDR1 SGHRS and CDR2 YFSETQ. Unmatched junction bases numbered 3, after V lost 4 bases and J lost 4 bases. The CDR3 covers 13 residues.

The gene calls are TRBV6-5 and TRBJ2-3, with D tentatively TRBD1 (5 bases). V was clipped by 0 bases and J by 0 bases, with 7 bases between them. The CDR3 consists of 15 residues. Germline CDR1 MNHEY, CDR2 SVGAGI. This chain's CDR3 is CASSYSGRSTDTQYF. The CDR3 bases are TGTGCCAGCAGTTACTCGGGGCGAAGCACAGATACGCAGTATTTT.

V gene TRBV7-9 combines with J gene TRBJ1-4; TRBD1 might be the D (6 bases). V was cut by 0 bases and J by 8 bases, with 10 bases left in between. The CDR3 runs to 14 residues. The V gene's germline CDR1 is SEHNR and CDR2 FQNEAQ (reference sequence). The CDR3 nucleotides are TGTGCCAGCAGCTTAGCCAGGGGCGCGGAAAAACTGTTTTTT. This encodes CASSLARGAEKLFF.

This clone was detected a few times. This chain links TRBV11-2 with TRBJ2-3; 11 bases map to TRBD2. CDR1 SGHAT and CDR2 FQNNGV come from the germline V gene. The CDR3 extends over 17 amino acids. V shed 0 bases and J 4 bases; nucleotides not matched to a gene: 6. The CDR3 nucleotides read TGTGCCAGCAGCTTAGAACTAGCGGGAGCGGGGCCAGATACGCAGTATTTT. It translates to CASSLELAGAGPDTQYF.

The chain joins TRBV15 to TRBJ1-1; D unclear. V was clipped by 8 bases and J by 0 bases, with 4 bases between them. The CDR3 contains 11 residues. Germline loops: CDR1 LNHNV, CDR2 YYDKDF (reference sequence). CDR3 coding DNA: TGTGCCACCTCAGTGAACACTGAAGCTTTCTTT. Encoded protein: CATSVNTEAFF.